Shown below are 18 T cell receptor beta chains from a single sample sequenced in a study of cytomegalovirus exposure and HLA in healthy donors. PCR used 60 Vbeta primers and 13 Jbeta primers. Assay used: immunoSEQ multiplex PCR; TCRdb lists only in-frame clones, some missing. The listing records tens of thousands of clones. The sequencing input was PBMCs. Source of these receptors: a male donor in good health and CMV-seronegative.

This rearrangement joins TRBV19 to TRBJ1-1; 7 positions match TRBD1. The length of the CDR3 is 12 residues. V shed 6 bases, J shed 5 bases, and the junction held 3 bases outside the gene matches. Germline values: CDR1 LNHDA, CDR2 SQIVND (reference sequence). The chain's CDR3 is CASRYRGTEAFF. CDR3 nucleotides: TGTGCCAGTAGGTACAGGGGAACTGAAGCTTTCTTT. Full variable domain (remainder filled in from reference TRBV19 and TRBJ1-1): DGGITQSPKYLFRKEGQNVTLSCEQNLNHDAMYWYRQDPGQGLRLIYYSQIVNDFQKGDIAEGYSVSREKKESFPLTVTSAQKNPTAFYLCASRYRGTEAFFGQGTRLTVV.

The chain is built from TRBV6-5 and TRBJ2-2, with D maybe TRBD2 (5 bases). The CDR3 is 15 amino acids. Germline CDR1 is MNHEY and CDR2 is SVGAGI. The V end was cut by 2 bases, the J end by 7 bases, with 14 bases between. CDR3: CASSYRGLEGGELFF. The CDR3, as DNA: TGTGCCAGCAGTTACAGAGGGCTAGAGGGCGGGGAGCTGTTTTTT.

The chain joins TRBV4-1 to TRBJ2-1; 9 bases agree with TRBD2. This CDR3 has 17 residues. CDR1 is MGHRA and CDR2 is YSYEKL in the germline V gene. Trimming took 3 bases from V and 6 from J; bases not matched to a gene: 12. The CDR3 spells CASSHLLRREGPNEQFF. In nucleotides, the CDR3 is TGCGCCAGCAGCCATTTACTTCGGCGGGAGGGCCCCAATGAGCAGTTCTTC.

The chain is built from TRBV7-9 and TRBJ2-5, with 9 bases that match TRBD2. Germline V gene lookup returns CDR1 SEHNR and CDR2 FQNEAQ (reference sequence). Trimming cost V 1 base and J 4 bases; bases outside gene matches: 4. CDR3 length: 15 amino acids. Written as DNA, the CDR3 is TGTGCCAGCAGCTTAGGACTAGCGGCGTTAGAGACCCAGTACTTC. It specifies CASSLGLAALETQYF.

The chain couples TRBV6-5 to TRBJ1-1; no clear D gene. V was pared by 6 bases and J by 0 bases, with 11 bases between. Germline V lookup: CDR1 MNHEY, CDR2 SVGAGI. This CDR3 spans 14 amino acids. CDR3 protein: CASSREAMNTEAFF. The CDR3 region has the DNA TGTGCCAGCAGCCGTGAGGCTATGAACACTGAAGCTTTCTTT.

V is TRBV7-9 and J is TRBJ2-7; D may be TRBD1 (6 bases). This CDR3 region has 14 residues. CDR1 is SEHNR and CDR2 is FQNEAQ in the germline V gene (reference sequence). V lost 3 bases to trimming and J lost 2 bases, with 11 bases between them. Written as DNA, the CDR3 is TGTGCCAGCAGCTTTTTTGACAGGCCCTACGAGCAGTACTTC. Protein sequence: CASSFFDRPYEQYF.

The chain couples TRBV7-2 to TRBJ2-1; 8 bases are a match to TRBD2. With 5 bases clipped from V and 8 bases from J, the junction kept 11 bases outside the gene matches. The CDR3 runs 15 residues. The germline V gene has CDR1 SGHTA and CDR2 FQGNSA. In DNA, the CDR3 is TGTGCCAGCAGCCGTAGTGGGACTAGATGGTATGAGCAGTTCTTC. This translates into CASSRSGTRWYEQFF.

The gene calls are TRBV2 and TRBJ2-1; D is ambiguous. The CDR3 totals 15 residues. Trimming pared 4 bases from V and 0 bases from J, leaving 10 bases between. Germline values: CDR1 SNHLY, CDR2 FYNNEI. CDR3 DNA sequence: TGTGCCAGCAGTGCTGAGAGAAGCTCCTACAATGAGCAGTTCTTC. It translates to CASSAERSSYNEQFF. The full variable domain, in which reference TRBV2 and TRBJ2-1 provide the parts outside the CDR3, is EPEVTQTPSHQVTQMGQEVILRCVPISNHLYFYWYRQILGQKVEFLVSFYNNEISEKSEIFDDQFSVERPDGSNFTLKIRSTKLEDSAMYFCASSAERSSYNEQFFGPGTRLTVL.

The V and J genes are TRBV18 and TRBJ1-2; weak D call: TRBD1 (6 bases). Trimming shortened V by 0 bases and J by 4 bases, and 15 bases separated the two germline ends. The germline CDR1 and CDR2 sequences are KGHSH and LQKENI. CDR3 length: 16 amino acids. The CDR3 DNA is TGTGCCAGCTCACCACCGGAGGCAGGGGCTGGCTATGGCTACACCTTC. Residues: CASSPPEAGAGYGYTF.

The rearrangement uses TRBV6-6 and TRBJ2-1, with 11 bases aligning to TRBD2. V lost 6 bases to trimming and J lost 7 bases; unmatched junction nucleotides: 8. The germline gives CDR1 MNHNY, CDR2 SVGAGI (reference sequence). The CDR3 has 15 residues. CDR3 bases: TGTGCCAGCAGCACAACTAGCGGGGGCGGGAATGAGCAGTTCTTC. Translating gives CASSTTSGGGNEQFF.

CDR3 in amino acids: CASSPRGSSRIEPNEAFF. The CDR3 DNA reads as TGTGCCAGCTCACCAAGGGGTTCCTCCCGGATTGAGCCCAATGAAGCTTTCTTT. The J gene is TRBJ1-1, the V gene TRBV18; a weak D match, TRBD1 (5 bases). The CDR3 totals 18 residues. V dropped 2 bases and J dropped 7 bases, with 26 bases sitting between them. The germline CDR1 and CDR2 sequences are KGHSH and LQKENI.

V and J are TRBV5-1 and TRBJ2-5, with D maybe TRBD2 (6 bases). Trimming cost V 0 bases and J 11 bases, with 14 bases left between them. CDR1 is SGHRS, CDR2 YFSETQ, per germline. CDR3 size: 13 residues. The CDR3 DNA reads TGCGCCAGCAGCTTGGAACTAGCTAATGAGCAGTACTTC. Its translation is CASSLELANEQYF.

The chain uses TRBV5-1 and TRBJ2-2; D might be TRBD1 (6 bases). The CDR3 extends over 15 amino acids. CDR1 is SGHRS, CDR2 YFSETQ, per germline. V lost 0 bases to trimming and J lost 1 base, with 7 bases between them. As DNA, the CDR3 is TGCGCCAGCAGCTTGGGACAGGTGAACACCGGGGAGCTGTTTTTT. Amino acid sequence: CASSLGQVNTGELFF.

The chain carries TRBV11-2 and TRBJ1-1, with 7 bases that match TRBD1. The CDR3 is 17 amino acids. J lost 4 bases, V lost 0 bases, and 11 bases had no gene match. CDR1 SGHAT and CDR2 FQNNGV come from the germline V gene. The CDR3 coding sequence is TGTGCCAGCAGCTTAGATCCCGCGACAGGGTGGGGCACTGAAGCTTTCTTT. Translating gives CASSLDPATGWGTEAFF.

V is TRBV7-3 and J is TRBJ1-1, with 12 bases fitting TRBD1. The germline CDR1 and CDR2 sequences are SGHTA and FQGTGA. The J segment lost 4 bases and the V segment lost 3 bases, leaving 0 bases of the junction unmatched. The CDR3 totals 14 residues. As DNA, the CDR3 is TGTGCCAGCAGCTTGGGACAGGGGGCCACTGAAGCTTTCTTT. This encodes CASSLGQGATEAFF.

V gene TRBV6-1 combines with J gene TRBJ2-1; 12 bases agree with TRBD2. J lost 9 bases, V lost 4 bases, and 4 bases had no gene match. CDR3 length equals 14 residues. Germline loops: CDR1 MNHNS, CDR2 SASEGT. The CDR3 DNA reads as TGTGCCAGCAGTGGACTAGCGGGAGCCGTTGAGCAGTTCTTC. As protein: CASSGLAGAVEQFF.

The V and J genes are TRBV4-1 and TRBJ2-1, with 13 bases lining up with TRBD2. The CDR3 contains 16 residues. Germline V CDR1 and CDR2: MGHRA, YSYEKL. V shed 3 bases and J 7 bases; nucleotides not matched to a gene: 6. CDR3 coding DNA: TGCGCCAGCAGCCAGGGACTAGCGGGATCTTTTAATGAGCAGTTCTTC. It specifies CASSQGLAGSFNEQFF.

The V gene is TRBV19, the J gene TRBJ2-1, with TRBD2 matching over 13 bases. Trimming at V came to 10 bases and at J to 5 bases, leaving 8 bases not matched to a gene. The CDR3 is 15 amino acids. Germline CDR1 LNHDA, CDR2 SQIVND (reference sequence). DNA for the CDR3: TGTGCCACCAACCCTGGGACTAGCGGGAACAATGAGCAGTTCTTC. Translation: CATNPGTSGNNEQFF.